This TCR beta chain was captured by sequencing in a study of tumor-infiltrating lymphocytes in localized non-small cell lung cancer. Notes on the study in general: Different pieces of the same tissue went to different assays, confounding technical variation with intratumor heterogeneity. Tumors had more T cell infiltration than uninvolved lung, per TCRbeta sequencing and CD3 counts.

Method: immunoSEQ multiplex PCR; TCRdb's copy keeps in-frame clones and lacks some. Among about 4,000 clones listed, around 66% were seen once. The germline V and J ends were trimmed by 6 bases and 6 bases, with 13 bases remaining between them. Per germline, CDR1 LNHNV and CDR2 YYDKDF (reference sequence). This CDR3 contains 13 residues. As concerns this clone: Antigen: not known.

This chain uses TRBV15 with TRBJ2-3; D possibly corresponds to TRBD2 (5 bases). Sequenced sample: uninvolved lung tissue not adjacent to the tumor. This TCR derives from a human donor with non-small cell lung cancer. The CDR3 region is CATRSDGEDTQYF. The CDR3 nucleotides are TGTGCCACCAGATCCGACGGGGAGGATACGCAGTATTTT.